This TCR beta chain was captured in a study of blood T cell repertoires in COVID-19. The germline V gene encodes CDR1 SGHRS and CDR2 YFSETQ. This CDR3 has 15 amino acids. Trimming took 4 bases from V and 0 from J, leaving 14 bases between them. TCRdb's table, derived via immunoSEQ multiplex PCR, lists solely in-frame clones and lacks some. The repertoire consists of some 150,000 clones, with 85% occurring once and the leading ten covering about 2.9%. The chain combines TRBV5-1 with TRBJ2-7; TRBD1 might be the D (5 bases). The source material was peripheral blood. The TCR sequence derives from a man between 50 and 59 years old with acute or convalescent COVID-19. The DNA of the CDR3 is TGCGCCAGCAGCCGAACACAGGAATTCTCCTACGAGCAGTACTTC. Translation gives CASSRTQEFSYEQYF.